The sequence of this TCR beta chain was determined in a study of PD-1 blockade in classical Hodgkin lymphoma. Study details: The study gave patients nivolumab 3 mg/kg intravenously every 2 weeks.

Regarding the study as a whole: While CD8+ TCR diversity did not rise significantly by C4D1, CD4+ TCR diversity did. Factors driving the repertoire differences, possibly disease activity or prior therapy, remain undefined.

Each patient's relapse followed autologous stem cell transplantation, and brentuximab vedotin exposure varied. Germline loops: CDR1 MNHEY, CDR2 SVGAGI. Trimming took 8 bases from V and 1 from J; bases not matched to a gene: 6. The CDR3 sequence is 14 residues long. Here immunoSEQ multiplex PCR was the method, and the copy in TCRdb shows in-frame clones only, minus some. The sample has nearly 100,000 clones, over 80% seen once; the top ten hold 10% to 15%. Details on this clone: Its antigen is unknown.

Sequencing was performed on peripheral blood mononuclear cells (PBMCs), taken at baseline. This receptor was obtained from a human donor with classical Hodgkin lymphoma. The rearrangement links TRBV6-5 to TRBJ1-1; 8 bases fit TRBD1. CDR3 nucleotides: TGTGCCAGCGGACGGACAGGGTGGAACACTGAAGCTTTCTTT. This translates into CASGRTGWNTEAFF.